This T cell receptor beta chain was sequenced in a study of neurological immune-mediated disorders. At least ten counts were recorded for this clonotype. CDR1 is DFQATT and CDR2 is SNEGSKA in the germline V gene (reference sequence). V trimming: 4 bases; J trimming: 3 bases; junction bases outside the gene matches: 8. The CDR3 is 15 amino acids. The cDNA was generated through 5'RACE incorporating 10-nucleotide random UMIs. TCRdb analysed the 5' RACE reads with MiXCR anew, one entry per CDR3 protein. The data hold roughly 50,000 distinct CDR3 sequences, with under 13% observed a single time. The specimen sequenced was PBMCs. The receptor was derived from a man in his 70s with HTLV-1-associated myelopathy (HAM/TSP). The rearrangement joins TRBV20-1 to TRBJ2-5; 10 bases line up with TRBD2. CDR3 nucleotide sequence: TGCAGTGCTACCGCAGGGACTAGCGTAGAAGAGACCCAGTACTTC. Protein product: CSATAGTSVEETQYF.